The rows below give T cell receptor beta chains drawn from one sample of a study of CD8 T cells in ankylosing spondylitis. TCRdb reanalysed the 5' RACE reads using MiXCR and keeps one entry per CDR3 protein. The repertoire has about 480,000 distinct CDR3 sequences, 17% of them found once; the top ten carry 1%. The sample was blood, either unsorted or a sorted T cell fraction (not recorded which). Every receptor here comes from a male donor with ankylosing spondylitis. The conserved cysteine and the conserved F or W are not part of the CDR3 here. Fields, in order: V gene, D gene, CDR3 protein. A D gene is named only where the DNA matches it firmly.

V gene: TRBV6-2/TRBV6-3
D gene: .
CDR3 protein: ASSRIGGAALGTGELF

V gene: TRBV3-1
D gene: TRBD2
CDR3 protein: ASSISGTAYEQY

V gene: TRBV15
D gene: TRBD1
CDR3 protein: ATSRKKTGGDGETQY

V gene: TRBV5-1
D gene: .
CDR3 protein: ASSLNEGTAQNIQY

V gene: TRBV28
D gene: .
CDR3 protein: ASSSQEANHEQY

V gene: TRBV29-1
D gene: .
CDR3 protein: SVEVGSRMNTEAF

V gene: TRBV7-9
D gene: .
CDR3 protein: ASSLGVGTGELF

V gene: TRBV29-1
D gene: .
CDR3 protein: SVVGGLKEQY

V gene: TRBV7-9
D gene: .
CDR3 protein: ASSLVGQPAKNIQY

V gene: TRBV6-1
D gene: TRBD2
CDR3 protein: ASSNSGGETQY

V gene: TRBV5-1
D gene: TRBD2
CDR3 protein: ASSLEKLAGDGIEQF

V gene: TRBV20-1
D gene: TRBD2
CDR3 protein: SARLAGVNEQF

V gene: TRBV20-1
D gene: .
CDR3 protein: SAPGRAEAF

V gene: TRBV20-1
D gene: .
CDR3 protein: SARGGQRGSPLH

V gene: TRBV9
D gene: .
CDR3 protein: ASSSQGTQDGTQY

V gene: TRBV18
D gene: .
CDR3 protein: ASSPRHSPGELF

V gene: TRBV5-1
D gene: .
CDR3 protein: ASSPVVASEQY

V gene: TRBV3-1
D gene: .
CDR3 protein: ASSQEGIAPLH

V gene: TRBV11-2
D gene: .
CDR3 protein: ASSPRSPAVANTGELF

V gene: TRBV4-3
D gene: .
CDR3 protein: ASSWTMNTGELF

V gene: TRBV3-1
D gene: TRBD1
CDR3 protein: ASSARQGNQPQH

V gene: TRBV20-1
D gene: TRBD1
CDR3 protein: SAREDRGNQPQH

V gene: TRBV6-5
D gene: TRBD1
CDR3 protein: ASSSRTGVRTGELF

V gene: TRBV12-3/TRBV12-4
D gene: TRBD1
CDR3 protein: ASGGTGGPGRTDTQY

V gene: TRBV2
D gene: TRBD1
CDR3 protein: ASSERGLTGRSTEAF

V gene: TRBV7-2
D gene: TRBD2
CDR3 protein: ASSPRLAEQNIQY

V gene: TRBV4-2
D gene: .
CDR3 protein: ASSQTRGGSYEQY

V gene: TRBV7-9
D gene: TRBD1
CDR3 protein: ASRPRQGSNTEAF

V gene: TRBV6-5
D gene: .
CDR3 protein: ASSYEASSYNEQF

V gene: TRBV10-3
D gene: TRBD1
CDR3 protein: AISDGDRLNTEAF

V gene: TRBV30
D gene: .
CDR3 protein: AWAGGIDEQF

V gene: TRBV20-1
D gene: TRBD1
CDR3 protein: SASGTGATVDYGYT

V gene: TRBV2
D gene: .
CDR3 protein: ASRQAGEQY

V gene: TRBV6-1
D gene: TRBD1
CDR3 protein: ASSPRQGGTTEAF

V gene: TRBV6-5
D gene: .
CDR3 protein: ASSSSIGNSPLH